Included here is one TCR beta chain sequence, with context. Its antigen is still unknown. This record comes from a study of CD8+ T cells in alopecia areata. For the study at large: Treated patients swallowed 5 to 10 mg of oral tofacitinib twice daily. Patients in the study were on tofacitinib for 6 to 18 months, then off it for 6 months. Study-level findings and limits: Researchers reported that TCR sharing among patients proved less clear than in mice, possibly HLA-linked. The study found that many expanded lesional clones persisted in scalp and blood during tofacitinib.

Treatment reported: oral pan-JAK inhibitor, 5-10 mg twice daily. Trimming took off 1 base at V and 6 bases at J, with 7 bases between the two ends. Germline CDR1 is PRHDT and CDR2 is FYEKMQ (reference sequence). The CDR3 consists of 12 residues. Extraction and reverse transcription of RNA yielded cDNA as the sequencing template. Sequenced by immunoSEQ multiplex PCR; TCRdb stores in-frame clones only, minus some. The sample lists approximately 210,000 clones; 66% were seen once. This specimen was CD4+ T cells sorted from blood, taken at approximately week 45, from a patient treated with tofacitinib. The chain joins TRBV13 to TRBJ2-7; D not resolved. The source of this sequence is a human donor with alopecia areata. DNA for the CDR3: TGTGCCAGCAGCTTAGTTAGGTCCGAGCAGTACTTC. This gives the protein CASSLVRSEQYF.